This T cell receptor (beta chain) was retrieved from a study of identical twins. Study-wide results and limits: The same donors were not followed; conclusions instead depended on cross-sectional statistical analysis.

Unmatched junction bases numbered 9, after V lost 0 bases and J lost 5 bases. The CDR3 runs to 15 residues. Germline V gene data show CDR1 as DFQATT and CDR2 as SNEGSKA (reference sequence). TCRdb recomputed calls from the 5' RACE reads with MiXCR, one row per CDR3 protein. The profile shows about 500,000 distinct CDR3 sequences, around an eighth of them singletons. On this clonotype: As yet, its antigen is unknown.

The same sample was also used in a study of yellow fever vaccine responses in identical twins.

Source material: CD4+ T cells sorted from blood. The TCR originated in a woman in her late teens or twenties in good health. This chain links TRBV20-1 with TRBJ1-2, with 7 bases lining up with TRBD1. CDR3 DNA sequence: TGCAGTGCTAGAGATCCAGTGGGACAGAAATATGGCTACACCTTC. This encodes CSARDPVGQKYGYTF.